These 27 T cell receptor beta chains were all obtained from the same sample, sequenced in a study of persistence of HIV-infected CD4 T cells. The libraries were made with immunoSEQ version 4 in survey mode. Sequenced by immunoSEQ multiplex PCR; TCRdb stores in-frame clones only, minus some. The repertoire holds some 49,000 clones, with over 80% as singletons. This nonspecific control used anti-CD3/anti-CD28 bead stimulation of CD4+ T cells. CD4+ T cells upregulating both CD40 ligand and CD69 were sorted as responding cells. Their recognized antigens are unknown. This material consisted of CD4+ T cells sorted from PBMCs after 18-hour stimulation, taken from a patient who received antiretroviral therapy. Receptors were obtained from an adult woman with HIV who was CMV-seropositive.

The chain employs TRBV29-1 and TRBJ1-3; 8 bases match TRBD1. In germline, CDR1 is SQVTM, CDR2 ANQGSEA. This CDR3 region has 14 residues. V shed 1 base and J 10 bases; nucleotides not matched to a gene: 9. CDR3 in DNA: TGCAGCGTTGAAGGGACCGGACAGGGTAGTACCATATATTTT. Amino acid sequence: CSVEGTGQGSTIYF. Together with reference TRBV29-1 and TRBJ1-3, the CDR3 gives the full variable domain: SAVISQKPSRDICQRGTSLTIQCQVDSQVTMMFWYRQQPGQSLTLIATANQGSEATYESGFVIDKFPISRPNLTFSTLTVSNMSPEDSSIYLCSVEGTGQGSTIYFGEGSWLTVV.

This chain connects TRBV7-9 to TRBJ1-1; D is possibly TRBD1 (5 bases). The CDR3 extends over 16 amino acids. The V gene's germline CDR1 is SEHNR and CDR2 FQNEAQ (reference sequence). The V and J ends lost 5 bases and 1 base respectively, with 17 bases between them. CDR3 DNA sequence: TGTGCCAGCAGCCCCCATCCGAAGAGGGGGAACACTGAAGCTTTCTTT. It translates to CASSPHPKRGNTEAFF.

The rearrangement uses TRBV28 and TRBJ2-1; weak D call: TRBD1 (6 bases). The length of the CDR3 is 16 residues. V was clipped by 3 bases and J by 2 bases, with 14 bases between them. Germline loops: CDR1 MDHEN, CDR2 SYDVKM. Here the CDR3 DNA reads TGTGCCAGCAGTTTTACGGGGACAAAAACCTACAATGAGCAGTTCTTC. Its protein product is CASSFTGTKTYNEQFF.

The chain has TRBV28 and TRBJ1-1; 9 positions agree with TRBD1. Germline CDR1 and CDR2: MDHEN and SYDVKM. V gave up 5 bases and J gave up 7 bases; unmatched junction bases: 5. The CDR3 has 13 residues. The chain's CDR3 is CASSRGQGNEAFF. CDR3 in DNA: TGTGCCAGCAGTCGCGGACAGGGGAATGAAGCTTTCTTT.

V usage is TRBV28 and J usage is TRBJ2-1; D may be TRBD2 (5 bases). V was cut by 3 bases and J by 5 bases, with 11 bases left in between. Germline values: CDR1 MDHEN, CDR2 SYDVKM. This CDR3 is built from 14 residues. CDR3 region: CASSFGSSHNEQFF. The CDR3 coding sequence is TGTGCCAGCAGTTTCGGGTCTAGCCACAATGAGCAGTTCTTC.

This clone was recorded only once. Here the CDR3 DNA reads TGTGCCCTCAGAAGGACAGGCCTGAACACTGAAGCTTTCTTT. It translates to CALRRTGLNTEAFF. The gene calls are TRBV13 and TRBJ1-1, with 7 bases identical to TRBD1. CDR1 and CDR2 (germline): PRHDT, FYEKMQ (reference sequence). V trimming: 11 bases; J trimming: 0 bases; junction bases outside the gene matches: 9. This CDR3 is built from 14 residues. Full variable domain (remainder filled in from reference TRBV13 and TRBJ1-1): AAGVIQSPRHLIKEKRETATLKCYPIPRHDTVYWYQQGPGQDPQFLISFYEKMQSDKGSIPDRFSAQQFSDYHSELNMSSLELGDSALYFCALRRTGLNTEAFFGQGTRLTVV.

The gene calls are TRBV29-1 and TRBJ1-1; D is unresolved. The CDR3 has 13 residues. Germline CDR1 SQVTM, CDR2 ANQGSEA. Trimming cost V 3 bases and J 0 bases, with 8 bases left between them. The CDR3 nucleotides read TGCAGCGTTGATCCGGGTATGAACACTGAAGCTTTCTTT. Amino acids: CSVDPGMNTEAFF.

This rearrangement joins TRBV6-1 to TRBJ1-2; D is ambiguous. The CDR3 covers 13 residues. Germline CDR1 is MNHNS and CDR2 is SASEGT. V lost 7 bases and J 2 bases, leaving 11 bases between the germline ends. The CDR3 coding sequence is TGTGCCAGCATTGCAGGATCCAACTATGGCTACACCTTC. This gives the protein CASIAGSNYGYTF.

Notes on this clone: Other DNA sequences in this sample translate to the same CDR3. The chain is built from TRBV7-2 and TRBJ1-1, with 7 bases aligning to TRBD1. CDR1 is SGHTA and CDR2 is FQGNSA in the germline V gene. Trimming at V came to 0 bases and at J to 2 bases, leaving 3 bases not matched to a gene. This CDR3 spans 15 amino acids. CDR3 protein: CASSLAAGGNTEAFF. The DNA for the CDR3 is TGTGCCAGCAGCTTAGCCGCAGGGGGAAACACTGAAGCTTTCTTT.

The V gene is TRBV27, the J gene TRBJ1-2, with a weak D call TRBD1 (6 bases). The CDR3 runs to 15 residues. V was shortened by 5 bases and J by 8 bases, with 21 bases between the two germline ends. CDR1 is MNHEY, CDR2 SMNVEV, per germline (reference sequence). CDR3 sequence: CASSDQLTGRGGYTF. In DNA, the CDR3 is TGTGCCAGCAGTGATCAACTCACAGGGAGAGGAGGCTACACCTTC.

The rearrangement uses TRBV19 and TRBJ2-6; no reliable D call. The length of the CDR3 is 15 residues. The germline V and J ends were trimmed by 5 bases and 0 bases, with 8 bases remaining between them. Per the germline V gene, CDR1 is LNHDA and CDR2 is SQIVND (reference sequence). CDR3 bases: TGTGCCAGTAGTCCTACCACCTCTGGGGCCAACGTCCTGACTTTC. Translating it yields CASSPTTSGANVLTF.

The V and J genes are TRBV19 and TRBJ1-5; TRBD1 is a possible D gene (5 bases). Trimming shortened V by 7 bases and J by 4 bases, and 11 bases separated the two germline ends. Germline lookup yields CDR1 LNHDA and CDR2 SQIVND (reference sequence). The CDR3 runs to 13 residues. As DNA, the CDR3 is TGTGCCAGTATTGGGAAGGGGAATCAGCCCCAGCATTTT. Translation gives CASIGKGNQPQHF.

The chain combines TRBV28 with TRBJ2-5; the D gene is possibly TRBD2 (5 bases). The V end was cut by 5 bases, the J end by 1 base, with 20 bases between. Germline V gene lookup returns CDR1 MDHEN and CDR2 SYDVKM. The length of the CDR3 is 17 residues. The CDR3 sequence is CASSGHGRGSAQETQYF. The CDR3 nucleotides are TGTGCCAGCAGTGGGCACGGACGGGGAAGTGCCCAAGAGACCCAGTACTTC.

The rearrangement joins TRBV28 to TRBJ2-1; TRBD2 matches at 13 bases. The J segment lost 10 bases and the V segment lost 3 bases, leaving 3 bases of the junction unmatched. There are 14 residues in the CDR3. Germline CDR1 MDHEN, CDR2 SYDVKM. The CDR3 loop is CASSFTSGRVEQFF. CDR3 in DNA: TGTGCCAGCAGTTTTACTAGCGGGAGGGTAGAGCAGTTCTTC.

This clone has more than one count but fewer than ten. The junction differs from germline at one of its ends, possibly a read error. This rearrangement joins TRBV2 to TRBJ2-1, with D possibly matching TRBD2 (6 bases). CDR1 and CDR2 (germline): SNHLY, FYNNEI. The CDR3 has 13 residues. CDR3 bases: TGTGCCAGCAGTGTTGTGGCGGGGCAGGCCCTAATCTTC. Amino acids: CASSVVAGQALIF.

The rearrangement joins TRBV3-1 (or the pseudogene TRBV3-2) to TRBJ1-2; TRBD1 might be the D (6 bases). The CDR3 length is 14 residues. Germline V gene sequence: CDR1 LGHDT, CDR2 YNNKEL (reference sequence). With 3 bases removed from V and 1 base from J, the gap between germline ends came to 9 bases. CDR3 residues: CASSQGGLNYGYTF. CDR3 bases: TGTGCCAGCAGCCAGGGGGGGCTTAACTATGGCTACACCTTC.

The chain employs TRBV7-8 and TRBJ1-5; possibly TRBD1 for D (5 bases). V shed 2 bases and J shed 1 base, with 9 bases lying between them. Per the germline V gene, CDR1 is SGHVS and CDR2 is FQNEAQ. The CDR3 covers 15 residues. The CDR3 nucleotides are TGTGCCAGCAGCTTACAGGGAGGCAGCAATCAGCCCCAGCATTTT. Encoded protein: CASSLQGGSNQPQHF.

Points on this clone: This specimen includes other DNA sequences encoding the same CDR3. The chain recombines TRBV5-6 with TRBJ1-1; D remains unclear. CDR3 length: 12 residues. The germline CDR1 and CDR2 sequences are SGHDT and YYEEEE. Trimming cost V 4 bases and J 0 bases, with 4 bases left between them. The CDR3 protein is CASSRLNTEAFF. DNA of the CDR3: TGTGCCAGCAGCCGGTTGAACACTGAAGCTTTCTTT.

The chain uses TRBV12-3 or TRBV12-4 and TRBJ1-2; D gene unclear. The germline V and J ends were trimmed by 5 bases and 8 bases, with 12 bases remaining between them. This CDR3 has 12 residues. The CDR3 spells CASSPSGQGYTF. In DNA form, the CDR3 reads TGTGCCAGCAGTCCCTCAGGCCAGGGCTACACCTTC.

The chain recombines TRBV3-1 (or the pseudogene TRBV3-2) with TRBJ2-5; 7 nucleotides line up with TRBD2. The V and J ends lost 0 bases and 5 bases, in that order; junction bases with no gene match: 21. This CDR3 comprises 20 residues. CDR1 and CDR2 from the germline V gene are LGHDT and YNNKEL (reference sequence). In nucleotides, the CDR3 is TGTGCCAGCAGCCAAGAAAAATTCACCGGAGCGGGAACTACTTGGGAGACCCAGTACTTC. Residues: CASSQEKFTGAGTTWETQYF.

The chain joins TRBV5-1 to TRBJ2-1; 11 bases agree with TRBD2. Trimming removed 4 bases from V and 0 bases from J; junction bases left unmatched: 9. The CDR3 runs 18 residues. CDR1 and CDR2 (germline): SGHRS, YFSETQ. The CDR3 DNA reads TGCGCCAGCAGCCTAGCGGGGGGCCCTATTAGCTCCTACAATGAGCAGTTCTTC. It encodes CASSLAGGPISSYNEQFF.

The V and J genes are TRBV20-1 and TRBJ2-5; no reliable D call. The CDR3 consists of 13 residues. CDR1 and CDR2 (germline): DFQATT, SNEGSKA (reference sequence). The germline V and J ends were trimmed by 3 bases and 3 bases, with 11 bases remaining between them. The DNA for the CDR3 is TGCAGTGCTAGTAAGACGGCAAAAGAGACCCAGTACTTC. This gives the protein CSASKTAKETQYF.

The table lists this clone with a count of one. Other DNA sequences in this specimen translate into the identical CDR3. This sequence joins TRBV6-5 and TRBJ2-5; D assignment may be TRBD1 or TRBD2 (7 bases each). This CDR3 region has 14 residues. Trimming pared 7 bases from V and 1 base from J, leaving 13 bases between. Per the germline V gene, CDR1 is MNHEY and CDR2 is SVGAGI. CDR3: CASTPGGAQETQYF. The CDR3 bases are TGTGCCAGCACCCCAGGGGGGGCCCAAGAGACCCAGTACTTC.

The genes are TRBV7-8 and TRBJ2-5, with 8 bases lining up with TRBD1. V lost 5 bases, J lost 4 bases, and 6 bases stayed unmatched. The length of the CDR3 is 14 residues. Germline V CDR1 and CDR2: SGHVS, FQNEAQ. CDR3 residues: CASSIGQGGETQYF. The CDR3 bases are TGTGCCAGCAGCATTGGACAGGGTGGAGAGACCCAGTACTTC.

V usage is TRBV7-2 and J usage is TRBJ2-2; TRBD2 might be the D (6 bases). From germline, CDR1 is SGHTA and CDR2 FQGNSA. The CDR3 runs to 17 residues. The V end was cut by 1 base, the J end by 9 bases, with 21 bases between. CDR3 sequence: CASSLDRGTDIWRELFF. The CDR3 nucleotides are TGTGCCAGCAGCTTAGATCGCGGGACCGATATCTGGAGGGAGCTGTTTTTT.

Here the CDR3 reads CASSVLAGVNNEQFF. CDR3 nucleotide sequence: TGTGCCAGCAGTGTACTAGCGGGAGTGAACAATGAGCAGTTCTTC. The chain couples TRBV25-1 to TRBJ2-1; 11 positions match TRBD2. Germline-derived CDR1 and CDR2 are MGHDK and SYGVNS. Trimming took 4 bases from V and 5 from J; bases not matched to a gene: 4. CDR3 length: 15 residues.

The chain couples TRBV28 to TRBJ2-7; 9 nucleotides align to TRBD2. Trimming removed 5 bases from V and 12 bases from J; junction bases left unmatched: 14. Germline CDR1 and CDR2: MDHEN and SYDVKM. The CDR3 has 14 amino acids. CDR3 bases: TGTGCCAGCAGTGAGACTAGCGGCGACGTCCGGGCGTACTTC. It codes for CASSETSGDVRAYF.